This T cell receptor beta chain was identified in a study of control samples from healthy donors and cancer patients (dated by TCRdb to between 2020 and 2021). CDR1 LNHDA and CDR2 SQIVND were looked up in the germline V gene (reference sequence). Deletion took 6 bases off V and 1 base off J, with a span of 11 bases between the germline ends. The cysteine opens and the phenylalanine closes a CDR3 of 14 amino acids. Only the CDR3 portion is preserved as DNA: 42 bases, with reading frame beginning at the first base. The protocol used for the library was the immunoSEQ multiplex PCR assay. TCRdb retrieved this table from immuneACCESS and kept in-frame rearrangements only. Not all clones are present; in checked studies, unresolved V genes account for under half, and no reason is known for the remainder. Across this sample there are about 150,000 clones, with over 85% seen only once. Around 6.1% of the sample goes to the ten largest clones.

This clone appeared a single time. Its antigen is still unknown. Nothing much larger sits one base from this clone, and base qualities are not available. The material sequenced was blood. The chain links TRBV19 with TRBJ2-3, with an unclear D gene assignment. The clonotype was recovered from a man aged 35 to 55 in good health. The CDR3 has the sequence CASRSLGGTDTQYF. The sequenced DNA: TGTGCCAGTAGGTCGCTTGGTGGCACAGATACGCAGTATTTT.